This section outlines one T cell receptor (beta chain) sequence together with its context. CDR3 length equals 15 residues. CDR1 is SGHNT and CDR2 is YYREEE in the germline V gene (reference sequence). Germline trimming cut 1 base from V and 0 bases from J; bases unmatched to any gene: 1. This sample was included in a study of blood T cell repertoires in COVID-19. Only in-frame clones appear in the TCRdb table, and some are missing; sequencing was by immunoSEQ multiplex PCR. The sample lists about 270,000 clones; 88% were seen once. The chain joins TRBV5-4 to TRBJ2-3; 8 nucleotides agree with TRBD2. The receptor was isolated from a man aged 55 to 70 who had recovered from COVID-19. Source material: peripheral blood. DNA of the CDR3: TGTGCCAGCAGCTTGACGGGGGGGAGCACAGATACGCAGTATTTT. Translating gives CASSLTGGSTDTQYF. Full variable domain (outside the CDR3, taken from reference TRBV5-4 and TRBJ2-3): ETGVTQSPTHLIKTRGQQVTLRCSSQSGHNTVSWYQQALGQGPQFIFQYYREEENGRGNFPPRFSGLQFPNYSSELNVNALELDDSALYLCASSLTGGSTDTQYFGPGTRLTVL.